This TCR beta chain was recorded in a study of blood T cell repertoires in COVID-19. Germline V gene lookup returns CDR1 MNHEY and CDR2 SVGEGT. Germline trimming cut 5 bases from V and 2 bases from J; bases unmatched to any gene: 3. There are 14 residues in the CDR3. Authors' analysis steps: Scientists estimated how many nucleated cells there were by amplifying reference gene primers. Using immunoSEQ multiplex PCR, the repertoire was profiled, and TCRdb retains in-frame clones only, with some absent. D and trimming come from the DNA, and the V and J calls and clone size come from that table. The sample carries a few hundred thousand clones, 80% to 90% recorded once.

The sequence came from a human donor in a cohort sampled during active COVID-19. The chain joins TRBV6-2 or TRBV6-3 to TRBJ2-7; TRBD2 matches at 10 bases. Sequencing was performed on peripheral blood. The CDR3 nucleotides read TGTGCCAGCAGTGATGGACTAGCGGCCTACGAGCAGTACTTC. This codes for CASSDGLAAYEQYF.